This T cell receptor beta chain emerged from a study of T-cell memory formation after mild COVID-19. This clonotype was counted between two and nine times. Its specificity is unknown. Study-wide results and limits: Proof of SARS-CoV-2 specificity was absent for the second-wave clones that crested on day 37. Clones that got smaller from day 15 to 85 had even CD4/CD8, while clones growing later tipped toward CD4+.

5'RACE, which relied on constant-segment primers, yielded TCR alpha and TCR beta cDNA libraries carrying sample barcodes and UMIs. Via MiXCR, TCRdb re-called the 5' RACE reads, giving one row per CDR3 protein. The data contain around 340,000 distinct CDR3 sequences, about an eighth of them seen just once; the ten biggest clones take up under 25%. In germline, CDR1 is LGHDT, CDR2 YNNKEL (reference sequence). V dropped 4 bases and J dropped 8; count of bases not matched to a gene: 13. The CDR3 runs 16 residues. This chain joins TRBV3-1 and TRBJ2-1, with 8 bases that match TRBD2. The specimen sequenced was PBMCs or a T cell subset sorted from them (not recorded which). The TCR comes from a man between 18 and 35 years old who had mild COVID-19 (a few samples of this study predate the infection). Cell type and time point are not known. The CDR3 DNA is TGTGCCAGCAGCCGGCCCGGGACTAGAAGGGCCGATGAGCAGTTCTTC. Its protein product is CASSRPGTRRADEQFF.